The 6 T cell receptor beta chains below all came from one sample that was sequenced in a study of T cell repertoires in cytomegalovirus infection. Using its own MiXCR run on the reads, TCRdb lists one record per CDR3 protein. This table has about 700,000 distinct CDR3 sequences, about 33% appearing once. These receptors' targets are unknown. This sample comprised cultured PBMCs, obtained from culture after CMV antigen stimulation. Receptors were obtained from a human donor in good health (CMV status not recorded). Some clones in this sample may be carry-over from other donors' samples.

This chain uses TRBV28 with TRBJ2-7; D unresolved. The V and J ends lost 6 bases and 5 bases respectively, with 17 bases between them. The CDR3 totals 14 residues. Germline-derived CDR1 and CDR2 are MDHEN and SYDVKM. As DNA, the CDR3 is TGTGCCAGCAGCTTAGGTGGACCCGTCGACGAGCAGTACTTC. As protein: CASSLGGPVDEQYF.

The chain couples TRBV20-1 to TRBJ1-1; D is unresolved. Per germline, CDR1 DFQATT and CDR2 SNEGSKA (reference sequence). This CDR3 spans 12 amino acids. Trimming shortened V by 5 bases and J by 3 bases, and 10 bases separated the two germline ends. CDR3 nucleotide sequence: TGCAGTGCTTCCGGGCCAGACACTGAAGCTTTCTTT. It yields the protein CSASGPDTEAFF.

The V and J genes are TRBV6-5 and TRBJ1-3; D possibly corresponds to TRBD1 (6 bases). V dropped 7 bases and J dropped 0 bases, with 16 bases sitting between them. The CDR3 consists of 16 residues. Germline V gene sequence: CDR1 MNHEY, CDR2 SVGAGI. CDR3 sequence (DNA): TGTGCCAGCACGCGGGACATAACGAGCTCTGGAAACACCATATATTTT. This encodes CASTRDITSSGNTIYF.

In this sample, this clonotype turned up a few times. The chain has TRBV6-2 or TRBV6-3 and TRBJ1-5; 7 positions agree with TRBD1. The CDR3 runs to 14 residues. Germline V lookup: CDR1 MNHEY, CDR2 SVGEGT. J lost 3 bases, V lost 7 bases, and 6 bases had no gene match. For the CDR3, the DNA is TGTGCCAGCACTGACAGGGCCATCAATCAGCCCCAGCATTTT. Protein: CASTDRAINQPQHF.

The CDR3 DNA sequence: TGTGCCAGCAGCGGGGGTGGTTGGTACTTC. It encodes CASSGGGWYF. The chain joins TRBV9 to TRBJ2-7; no reliable D call. Trimming pared 3 bases from V and 12 bases from J, leaving 10 bases between. This CDR3 region has 10 residues. Germline V gene lookup returns CDR1 SGDLS and CDR2 YYNGEE. Complete variable domain (other parts from reference TRBV9 and TRBJ2-7): DSGVTQTPKHLITATGQRVTLRCSPRSGDLSVYWYQQSLDQGLQFLIQYYNGEERAKGNILERFSAQQFPDLHSELNLSSLELGDSALYFCASSGGGWYFGPGTRLTVT.

Only a few counts were recorded for this clonotype. The J gene is TRBJ2-5, the V gene TRBV11-2; D ambiguous. V was shortened by 3 bases and J by 9 bases, with 20 bases between the two germline ends. The CDR3 is made up of 15 amino acids. CDR1 SGHAT and CDR2 FQNNGV come from the germline V gene. CDR3 loop: CASSFDVGRSLAQYF. CDR3 coding DNA: TGTGCCAGCAGCTTCGACGTAGGTCGTAGTTTGGCCCAGTACTTC.